These T cell receptor beta chains were read from a single sample in a study of blood T cell repertoires in COVID-19. Clones were read by immunoSEQ multiplex PCR, and TCRdb kept only the in-frame ones, dropping some. The sample consists of around 300,000 clones, around 88% of them appearing once. Sequencing input: peripheral blood. These receptors were collected from a woman between 25 and 40 years old who had recovered from COVID-19. Each CDR3 is given with its conserved first and last residue. The order of the fields is CDR3 protein, CDR3 DNA, clone size, V gene, J gene, D gene. The D gene is left open where the match is weak. Part of the rows lack a size; the others show once, few, many or a class for expanded clones.

CASRRLQGLGGYTF	TGTGCCAGCAGACGCTTACAGGGTTTGGGTGGCTACACCTTC	NA	TRBV2	TRBJ1-2	NA
CASDKGGAGTEAFF	TGTGCCAGTGATAAAGGGGGCGCGGGGACTGAAGCTTTCTTT	NA	TRBV19	TRBJ1-1	TRBD1
CASSTGSYNEQFF	TGTGCCAGCAGTACAGGCTCCTACAATGAGCAGTTCTTC	NA	TRBV6-5	TRBJ2-1	NA
CAISDTTGSYEQYF	TGTGCCATCAGTGATACGACAGGGAGCTACGAGCAGTACTTC	few	TRBV10-3	TRBJ2-7	TRBD1
CASSIAVGGTQYF	TGTGCCAGTAGTATAGCCGTGGGGGGGACCCAGTACTTC	NA	TRBV19	TRBJ2-5	NA
CASSVPGELEQYF	TGTGCCAGCAGTGTGCCGGGGGAACTCGAGCAGTACTTC	NA	TRBV2	TRBJ2-7	NA
CASSPMTGGDGYTF	TGCGCCAGCAGCCCCATGACAGGGGGCGACGGCTACACCTTC	NA	TRBV5-1	TRBJ1-2	TRBD1
CASREGAGYGYTF	TGTGCCAGCAGGGAGGGGGCGGGCTATGGCTACACCTTC	NA	TRBV6-5	TRBJ1-2	TRBD1
CASSVMSSNYGYTF	TGTGCCAGCAGCGTAATGTCTTCTAACTATGGCTACACCTTC	NA	TRBV9	TRBJ1-2	NA
CASSVGEYEQYF	TGTGCCAGCAGCGTGGGAGAATACGAGCAGTACTTC	once	TRBV28	TRBJ2-7	NA
CASSLGTGSHQPQHF	TGTGCCAGCAGCTTAGGTACAGGTTCCCATCAGCCCCAGCATTTT	NA	TRBV7-2	TRBJ1-5	NA
CASSLGGTYEQYF	TGTGCCAGCAGCTTGGGGGGAACCTACGAGCAGTACTTC	NA	TRBV11-2	TRBJ2-7	NA
CASSSFTDTQYF	TGTGCCAGCAGCTCCTTCACAGATACGCAGTATTTT	once	TRBV11-2	TRBJ2-3	NA
CASSQGGLEQYF	TGTGCCAGCAGCCAGGGGGGGCTCGAGCAGTACTTC	NA	TRBV3-1/TRBV3-2	TRBJ2-7	NA
CASSPLGRGGAETQYF	TGCGCCAGCAGCCCCCTCGGTCGGGGGGGGGCAGAGACCCAGTACTTC	NA	TRBV5-1	TRBJ2-5	TRBD2
CASSFSEETQYF	TGTGCCAGCAGTTTTAGCGAGGAGACCCAGTACTTC	NA	TRBV12-3/TRBV12-4	TRBJ2-5	NA
CASSLGGQEFDEQFF	TGCGCCAGCAGCTTGGGGGGACAGGAGTTCGATGAGCAGTTCTTC	NA	TRBV5-1	TRBJ2-1	TRBD1
CASSGTGSSYNEQFF	TGTGCCAGCAGTGGGACTGGGAGCTCCTACAATGAGCAGTTCTTC	NA	TRBV25-1	TRBJ2-1	NA
CASTIGSGREAFF	TGTGCCAGCACCATCGGGAGCGGGCGAGAAGCTTTCTTT	NA	TRBV12-3/TRBV12-4	TRBJ1-1	NA
CATRRGNTEAFF	TGTGCCACCCGACGGGGAAACACTGAAGCTTTCTTT	few	TRBV6-5	TRBJ1-1	NA
CASSETWQGETQYF	TGTGCCAGCAGTGAAACCTGGCAGGGGGAGACCCAGTACTTC	once	TRBV25-1	TRBJ2-5	NA
CASSLGLAGGTTYEQYF	TGTGCCAGCAGCTTGGGATTGGCGGGAGGGACGACCTACGAGCAGTACTTC	few	TRBV5-8	TRBJ2-7	TRBD2
CASSKDHRVEEKLFF	TGTGCCAGCAGCAAGGACCACAGGGTTGAGGAAAAACTGTTTTTT	NA	TRBV21-1	TRBJ1-4	NA
CASSYQGGPQPQHF	TGTGCCAGCAGCTATCAGGGGGGTCCACAGCCCCAGCATTTT	NA	TRBV7-9	TRBJ1-5	TRBD1
CASSLSGTPKRETQYF	TGTGCCAGCAGTTTATCTGGGACTCCCAAGAGAGAGACCCAGTACTTC	NA	TRBV28	TRBJ2-5	NA
CASSLDLRLAGGQETQYF	TGTGCCAGCAGCTTAGATTTGAGGCTAGCGGGAGGTCAGGAGACCCAGTACTTC	NA	TRBV7-9	TRBJ2-5	TRBD2
CASSWEGGELFF	TGTGCCAGCAGCTGGGAGGGCGGGGAGCTGTTTTTT	NA	TRBV5-6	TRBJ2-2	TRBD2
CASSLATAYEQYF	TGTGCCAGCAGCTTGGCCACGGCCTACGAGCAGTACTTC	NA	TRBV5-5	TRBJ2-7	NA
CASSLLAGVDGYTF	TGTGCCAGCAGCTTACTGGCCGGGGTGGATGGCTACACCTTC	few	TRBV7-2	TRBJ1-2	NA
CASSTSAGANEKLFF	TGTGCCAGCAGCACCTCGGCGGGGGCTAATGAAAAACTGTTTTTT	NA	TRBV5-4	TRBJ1-4	NA
CASSASRKGNQPQHF	TGTGCCAGCAGCGCGTCCAGGAAAGGCAATCAGCCCCAGCATTTT	NA	TRBV7-2	TRBJ1-5	NA
CATGNTEAFF	TGTGCCACCGGGAACACTGAAGCTTTCTTT	few	TRBV28	TRBJ1-1	NA
CASSRTKGQMNTEAFF	TGTGCCAGCAGCAGAACCAAAGGACAGATGAACACTGAAGCTTTCTTT	once	TRBV7-8	TRBJ1-1	NA
CASSTGLAGLNEQFF	TGTGCCAGTAGTACGGGACTAGCGGGGCTCAATGAGCAGTTCTTC	NA	TRBV19	TRBJ2-1	TRBD2
CSVDTGSGHGYTF	TGCAGCGTTGATACCGGATCAGGGCATGGCTACACCTTC	NA	TRBV29-1	TRBJ1-2	NA
CASSRSGSRSGELFF	TGTGCCAGCAGTAGATCAGGGTCTCGAAGCGGGGAGCTGTTTTTT	NA	TRBV6-5	TRBJ2-2	NA
CASRRDGSNQPQHF	TGTGCCAGCAGGCGGGACGGTAGCAATCAGCCCCAGCATTTT	NA	TRBV2	TRBJ1-5	NA
CATSWTSGTLPYEQYF	TGTGCCACCAGCTGGACCTCCGGGACTTTGCCCTACGAGCAGTACTTC	NA	TRBV15	TRBJ2-7	NA
CAAMGVGELFF	TGTGCCGCCATGGGCGTCGGGGAGCTGTTTTTT	NA	TRBV7-8	TRBJ2-2	NA
CASSFGQVVTEAFF	TGTGCCAGCAGCTTTGGACAGGTTGTCACTGAAGCTTTCTTT	NA	TRBV7-9	TRBJ1-1	TRBD1
CASSLSGAPMPQHF	TGTGCCAGCAGTCTAAGCGGGGCGCCTATGCCCCAGCATTTT	NA	TRBV27	TRBJ1-5	NA
CASTREDTQYF	TGTGCCAGCACCCGAGAGGATACGCAGTATTTT	NA	TRBV5-5	TRBJ2-3	NA
CASSPGQAHEQYF	TGTGCCAGTAGTCCTGGACAGGCCCACGAGCAGTACTTC	NA	TRBV19	TRBJ2-7	TRBD1
CASSFQGAVLYEQYF	TGTGCCAGCAGTTTTCAGGGGGCAGTTTTGTACGAGCAGTACTTC	NA	TRBV27	TRBJ2-7	TRBD1
CASSYPGGADTEAFF	TGTGCCAGCAGTTACCCGGGGGGGGCGGACACTGAAGCTTTCTTT	NA	TRBV6-5	TRBJ1-1	NA
CASSISYYTMPPDTQYF	TGTGCCAGTAGTATATCGTACTACACAATGCCTCCAGATACGCAGTATTTT	NA	TRBV19	TRBJ2-3	NA
CASSAAATDTQYF	TGTGCCAGCAGCGCGGCCGCCACAGATACGCAGTATTTT	NA	TRBV7-8	TRBJ2-3	NA
CASLLSYEQYF	TGTGCCAGCCTCCTCTCCTACGAGCAGTACTTC	NA	TRBV2	TRBJ2-7	NA
CASRTRGRLETQYF	TGCGCCAGCAGGACCAGGGGGCGCTTGGAGACCCAGTACTTC	once	TRBV10-2	TRBJ2-5	TRBD1
CSLTSGIVQFF	TGCAGCTTGACTAGCGGGATTGTGCAGTTCTTC	NA	TRBV29-1	TRBJ2-1	TRBD2
CASSLGEVLAPEQYF	TGTGCCAGCAGCTTAGGGGAGGTGCTAGCGCCCGAGCAGTACTTC	NA	TRBV7-9	TRBJ2-7	NA
CASSGRDRGYQETQYF	TGTGCCAGCAGCGGCAGAGACAGGGGGTACCAAGAGACCCAGTACTTC	NA	TRBV5-4	TRBJ2-5	TRBD1
CSASRQGIDEQFF	TGCAGTGCTAGTAGGCAGGGGATCGATGAGCAGTTCTTC	NA	TRBV20-1	TRBJ2-1	NA
CASSLAPTTVGVQYF	TGTGCCAGCAGCTTAGCGCCTACCACGGTCGGGGTGCAGTACTTC	NA	TRBV7-2	TRBJ2-7	NA
CASGLAGGVEQYF	TGTGCCAGCGGGCTAGCGGGAGGAGTCGAGCAGTACTTC	NA	TRBV3-1/TRBV3-2	TRBJ2-7	TRBD2
CASSVEGSVAGELFF	TGTGCCAGCAGCGTAGAGGGTAGCGTCGCCGGGGAGCTGTTTTTT	NA	TRBV9	TRBJ2-2	NA
CASSDVRQGSGNTIHF	TGCGCCAGCAGTGATGTCCGACAGGGTAGCGGAAACACCATACATTTT	NA	TRBV10-1	TRBJ1-3	TRBD1
CASSPLAALRDTQYF	TGTGCCAGCAGCCCCCTAGCGGCTCTCCGAGATACGCAGTATTTT	NA	TRBV6-5	TRBJ2-3	TRBD2
CASSQEGDEKLFF	TGCGCCAGCAGCCAAGAGGGCGATGAAAAACTGTTTTTT	NA	TRBV4-1	TRBJ1-4	NA
CASSRTLAGGSSEQYF	TGTGCCAGCAGCCGGACTCTAGCGGGGGGGAGCTCCGAGCAGTACTTC	NA	TRBV3-1/TRBV3-2	TRBJ2-7	TRBD2